This passage covers 31 T cell receptor beta chains from one sample sequenced in a study of blood T cell repertoires in COVID-19. The table came from immunoSEQ multiplex PCR; TCRdb's copy has only in-frame clones and leaves some out. This sample has 200,000 to 250,000 clones, with around 80% found just once. Input material: peripheral blood. The receptors were sampled from a woman aged 55-70 years who had recovered from COVID-19.

This chain joins TRBV3-1 (or the pseudogene TRBV3-2) and TRBJ1-3; 9 bases align to TRBD1. CDR1 and CDR2 (germline): LGHDT, YNNKEL (reference sequence). The V and J ends lost 5 bases and 4 bases, in that order; junction bases with no gene match: 9. The CDR3 runs 16 residues. The CDR3 sequence: CASSSRDRELGNTIYF. The CDR3 DNA is TGTGCCAGCAGCTCCCGGGACAGGGAGCTGGGAAACACCATATATTTT.

This clone was detected once. The rearrangement joins TRBV2 to TRBJ2-7; TRBD1 matches 8 bases. Germline CDR1 and CDR2: SNHLY and FYNNEI. Trimming at V came to 6 bases and at J to 3 bases, leaving 10 bases not matched to a gene. This CDR3 has 15 amino acids. CDR3: CASREPSGTGYEQYF. The CDR3 DNA sequence: TGTGCCAGCAGAGAACCTTCCGGGACAGGCTACGAGCAGTACTTC.

Turning to this clone: This sample also contains other DNA sequences that code for the same CDR3. The rearrangement joins TRBV5-1 to TRBJ1-2; D is uncertain. The CDR3 contains 13 residues. V lost 5 bases and J 3 bases, leaving 11 bases between the germline ends. Germline V gene data show CDR1 as SGHRS and CDR2 as YFSETQ. The CDR3 loop is CASSFDRDYGYTF. CDR3 in DNA: TGCGCCAGCAGTTTCGATCGGGACTATGGCTACACCTTC.

This chain connects TRBV28 to TRBJ1-2; D is unclear. This CDR3 is built from 16 residues. The germline V gene encodes CDR1 MDHEN and CDR2 SYDVKM. The germline V and J ends were trimmed by 2 bases and 2 bases, with 15 bases remaining between them. This chain's CDR3 is CASSLSEGRTNYGYTF. The CDR3 DNA follows: TGTGCCAGCAGTTTAAGCGAGGGTCGGACCAACTATGGCTACACCTTC.

This clone came up a few times. This rearrangement joins TRBV6-5 to TRBJ1-5; 7 bases fit TRBD1. Germline loops: CDR1 MNHEY, CDR2 SVGAGI. The CDR3 covers 15 residues. V lost 2 bases and J lost 3; bases outside the gene matches: 4. CDR3 in DNA: TGTGCCAGCAGTTACAGTGACAGGGACAATCAGCCCCAGCATTTT. Its protein product is CASSYSDRDNQPQHF.

This chain joins TRBV6-6 and TRBJ2-7, with 9 positions matching TRBD1. This CDR3 has 14 residues. The V gene's germline CDR1 is MNHNY and CDR2 SVGAGI (reference sequence). V shed 4 bases, J shed 5 bases, and the junction held 6 bases outside the gene matches. As DNA, the CDR3 is TGTGCCAGCAGTTCGAGGGACAGGGCCCACGAGCAGTACTTC. Translation gives CASSSRDRAHEQYF.

This chain uses TRBV27 with TRBJ2-3, with 7 nucleotides matching TRBD2. CDR1 is MNHEY and CDR2 is SMNVEV in the germline V gene (reference sequence). The CDR3 is 16 amino acids. V trimming: 6 bases; J trimming: 6 bases; junction bases outside the gene matches: 15. CDR3 nucleotides: TGTGCCAGCAGGGCCCTCCTAGCGGCCTCAGGGGATACGCAGTATTTT. Protein: CASRALLAASGDTQYF.

The V gene is TRBV15, the J gene TRBJ1-5; the D gene is possibly TRBD1 (5 bases). Between the trimmed V and J ends, which lost 0 bases and 5 bases, there was a span of 11 bases. Germline assignment: CDR1 LNHNV and CDR2 YYDKDF (reference sequence). The CDR3 has 15 amino acids. CDR3 region: CATSRDWGEDQPQHF. DNA of the CDR3: TGTGCCACCAGCAGAGATTGGGGGGAGGATCAGCCCCAGCATTTT.

The V gene is TRBV5-4, the J gene TRBJ2-5; weak D call: TRBD1 (6 bases). Germline V gives CDR1 SGHNT, CDR2 YYREEE (reference sequence). The CDR3 contains 16 residues. V lost 3 bases to trimming and J lost 5 bases, with 20 bases between them. CDR3 region: CASSSRDAGAGETQYF. CDR3 DNA: TGTGCCAGCAGCTCCCGCGACGCAGGGGCCGGGGAGACCCAGTACTTC.

The CDR3 sequence: CAWIQDRARGGYTF. The CDR3 DNA follows: TGTGCCTGGATCCAGGACAGGGCCAGGGGTGGCTACACCTTC. V and J are TRBV30 and TRBJ1-2, with 8 bases identical to TRBD1. The germline CDR1 and CDR2 sequences are GTSNPN and SVGIG (reference sequence). V shed 4 bases and J 7 bases; nucleotides not matched to a gene: 11. This CDR3 region has 14 residues.

The chain is built from TRBV9 and TRBJ2-3; 10 bases map to TRBD2. This CDR3 is built from 15 residues. CDR1 is SGDLS, CDR2 YYNGEE, per germline. Losses at the gene ends were 3 bases for V and 3 bases for J; bases not matched to a gene: 4. The CDR3: CASSERGGQTDTQYF. The CDR3 nucleotides read TGTGCCAGCAGCGAGCGGGGGGGCCAAACAGATACGCAGTATTTT.

The chain recombines TRBV2 with TRBJ1-2, with 9 bases matching TRBD1. The CDR3 spans 15 residues. The V gene end was trimmed by 6 bases and the J gene end by 4 bases; junction bases not matched to a gene: 9. Germline V CDR1 and CDR2: SNHLY, FYNNEI. The CDR3, as DNA: TGTGCCAGCAGCCTACCGGGACAGGGCGGCTATGGCTACACCTTC. Protein product: CASSLPGQGGYGYTF.

For the CDR3, the DNA is TGCGCCAGCAGTTACGTGCGACCGGGAAGTCGTAGTCTTGATGGGGTGAACACTGAAGCTTTCTTT. As protein: CASSYVRPGSRSLDGVNTEAFF. The chain links TRBV23-1 to TRBJ1-1; D gene ambiguous. TRBV23-1 carries the ORF label, with uncertain function. The CDR3 runs 22 residues. Trimming removed 5 bases at V and 0 bases at J, with 34 bases between.

This clone was recorded many times. The gene calls are TRBV6-2 or TRBV6-3 and TRBJ2-7; the match to TRBD1 covers 7 bases. V shed 6 bases and J 6 bases; nucleotides not matched to a gene: 17. The CDR3 contains 16 residues. In germline, CDR1 is MNHEY, CDR2 SVGEGT. CDR3 bases: TGTGCCAGCAGCAATACGACAGGGCGCTCCGGCCTCGAGCAGTACTTC. Its translation is CASSNTTGRSGLEQYF.

This chain connects TRBV5-1 to TRBJ1-1, with TRBD1 matching over 9 bases. CDR1 SGHRS and CDR2 YFSETQ come from the germline V gene. Trimming took 4 bases from V and 4 from J; bases not matched to a gene: 5. The CDR3 extends over 14 amino acids. For the CDR3, the DNA is TGCGCCAGCAGCGTCACAGGGGGCCCCACTGAAGCTTTCTTT. It encodes CASSVTGGPTEAFF.

V usage is TRBV11-2 and J usage is TRBJ2-1; TRBD1 aligns across 9 bases. The CDR3 runs to 15 residues. Germline values: CDR1 SGHAT, CDR2 FQNNGV. Trimming at V came to 3 bases and at J to 4 bases, leaving 4 bases not matched to a gene. This CDR3 reads CASSFFGTGYNEQFF. In DNA, the CDR3 is TGTGCCAGCAGCTTTTTCGGGACAGGGTACAATGAGCAGTTCTTC.

The chain uses TRBV6-6 and TRBJ1-6; possibly TRBD1 for D (6 bases). CDR3 size: 15 residues. The germline V gene has CDR1 MNHNY and CDR2 SVGAGI (reference sequence). V was cut by 6 bases and J by 4 bases, with 13 bases left in between. The CDR3 nucleotides read TGTGCCAGCAGCCCAGGACAGAGTTATAATTCACCCCTCCACTTT. This sequence encodes CASSPGQSYNSPLHF.

This chain joins TRBV4-1 and TRBJ1-3, with 8 nucleotides matching TRBD1. This CDR3 contains 17 residues. The V gene end was trimmed by 3 bases and the J gene end by 2 bases; junction bases not matched to a gene: 9. The germline V gene has CDR1 MGHRA and CDR2 YSYEKL. DNA for the CDR3: TGCGCCAGCAGCCACGGACAGGGCTATTCTACTGGAAACACCATATATTTT. Its protein product is CASSHGQGYSTGNTIYF.

The J gene is TRBJ1-4, the V gene TRBV2; D might be TRBD1 (6 bases). With 1 base removed from V and 9 bases from J, the gap between germline ends came to 15 bases. This CDR3 is 15 amino acids long. Per germline, CDR1 SNHLY and CDR2 FYNNEI. Here the CDR3 DNA reads TGTGCCAGCAGTGAAGACAGGGCTCAAGGGAAAAAACTGTTTTTT. It yields the protein CASSEDRAQGKKLFF.

The chain uses TRBV7-8 and TRBJ1-2; 7 bases are a match to TRBD1. This CDR3 is built from 13 residues. The germline V gene encodes CDR1 SGHVS and CDR2 FQNEAQ. With 2 bases clipped from V and 7 bases from J, the junction kept 4 bases outside the gene matches. CDR3 coding DNA: TGTGCCAGCAGCTTAAGGACAGGTGGTGGCTACACCTTC. Amino acids: CASSLRTGGGYTF.

The chain couples TRBV11-2 to TRBJ2-7, with D possibly TRBD2 on 6 matching bases. CDR3 length: 16 amino acids. CDR1 SGHAT and CDR2 FQNNGV come from the germline V gene. V was pared by 7 bases and J by 2 bases, with 21 bases between. For the CDR3, the DNA is TGTGCCAGCATCCCGGGCCGGGACTTACAAACCTACGAGCAGTACTTC. Translating gives CASIPGRDLQTYEQYF.

The rearrangement joins TRBV5-4 to TRBJ2-4; the match to TRBD2 covers 9 bases. V shed 4 bases and J 0 bases; nucleotides not matched to a gene: 14. The CDR3 runs to 19 residues. From germline, CDR1 is SGHNT and CDR2 YYREEE (reference sequence). The CDR3 reads CASSHIAGEKTIAKNIQYF. DNA for the CDR3: TGTGCCAGCAGCCATATAGCGGGGGAGAAGACAATAGCCAAAAACATTCAGTACTTC.

The CDR3 loop is CASSLDKSVGNTEAFF. The CDR3 DNA is TGTGCCAGCAGCTTAGATAAGTCCGTCGGGAACACTGAAGCTTTCTTT. J is TRBJ1-1 and V is TRBV11-2; D remains ambiguous. The CDR3 sequence is 16 residues long. V was clipped by 0 bases and J by 1 base, with 12 bases between them. In germline, CDR1 is SGHAT, CDR2 FQNNGV.

V is TRBV4-3 and J is TRBJ1-6, with D maybe TRBD1 (6 bases). Germline assignment: CDR1 LGHNA and CDR2 YSLEER. Trimming removed 0 bases from V and 7 bases from J, with 13 bases in between. The CDR3 has 16 amino acids. The CDR3 spells CASSQEAGAPNSPLHF. The CDR3 DNA sequence: TGCGCCAGCAGCCAAGAGGCAGGGGCCCCAAATTCACCCCTCCACTTT.

The gene calls are TRBV5-4 and TRBJ2-7; 7 bases are shared with TRBD1. The germline V gene has CDR1 SGHNT and CDR2 YYREEE (reference sequence). V lost 4 bases, J lost 1 base, and 11 bases stayed unmatched. The CDR3 sequence is 16 residues long. CDR3 in DNA: TGTGCCAGCAGCGCGGCCGGGACAGCCAATTCCTACGAGCAGTACTTC. Amino acids: CASSAAGTANSYEQYF.

The chain is built from TRBV5-1 and TRBJ2-7; TRBD1 matches at 8 bases. V shed 1 base, J shed 1 base, and the junction held 7 bases outside the gene matches. The CDR3 runs 16 residues. Germline V gives CDR1 SGHRS, CDR2 YFSETQ. The CDR3 loop is CASSLSGQGRSYEQYF. As DNA, the CDR3 is TGCGCCAGCAGCTTGTCCGGACAGGGAAGGTCCTACGAGCAGTACTTC.

Concerning this clone itself: The same CDR3 can be traced to other DNA sequences in this sample. The V and J genes are TRBV7-9 and TRBJ2-3; TRBD2 matches at 10 bases. With 5 bases clipped from V and 2 bases from J, the junction kept 4 bases outside the gene matches. The CDR3 covers 15 residues. CDR1 and CDR2 (germline): SEHNR, FQNEAQ (reference sequence). CDR3 nucleotides: TGTGCCAGCAGCCCCAGCGGGGGGGCCACAGATACGCAGTATTTT. This sequence encodes CASSPSGGATDTQYF.

The V and J genes are TRBV7-3 and TRBJ2-7; D possibly corresponds to TRBD1 (6 bases). The CDR3 has 13 amino acids. Germline loops: CDR1 SGHTA, CDR2 FQGTGA. The V and J ends lost 6 bases and 3 bases respectively, with 12 bases between them. For the CDR3, the DNA is TGTGCCAGCAGACAGTCAGGGGACTACGAGCAGTACTTC. Residues: CASRQSGDYEQYF.

This sequence joins TRBV5-1 and TRBJ2-7; 11 nucleotides agree with TRBD1. The CDR3 sequence is 15 residues long. V gave up 0 bases and J gave up 5 bases; unmatched junction bases: 4. Germline V gene lookup returns CDR1 SGHRS and CDR2 YFSETQ. The CDR3 DNA is TGCGCCAGCAGCTTGGAGGGGACAGGGGGTGACGAGCAGTACTTC. Translating it yields CASSLEGTGGDEQYF.

This chain links TRBV12-3 or TRBV12-4 with TRBJ2-1; 9 bases are shared with TRBD1. The CDR3 has 12 residues. Trimming removed 5 bases from V and 15 bases from J; junction bases left unmatched: 8. The CDR3 coding sequence is TGTGCCAGCAGTACCACAGGGGGCGAACGGTTCTTC. Its translation is CASSTTGGERFF.

The CDR3 sequence: CASSGQGGLDGYTF. The CDR3 region has the DNA TGTGCCAGCAGTGGACAGGGAGGCTTGGATGGCTACACCTTC. The chain combines TRBV2 with TRBJ1-2; 7 nucleotides align to TRBD1. Germline V CDR1 and CDR2: SNHLY, FYNNEI. The CDR3 loop spans 14 amino acids. V trimming: 4 bases; J trimming: 6 bases; junction bases outside the gene matches: 8.